Listed below are T cell receptor beta chains from one sample, sequenced in a study of T cells in Graves' hyperthyroidism and ophthalmopathy. In TCRdb, the multiplex PCR reads were re-called with MiXCR into one record per CDR3 protein. Counted here are hundreds of thousands of distinct CDR3 sequences, around 46% occurring once; the ten biggest clones make up approximately 8.2%. Sequencing input: peripheral blood or thyroid tissue (not recorded which). The receptors were gathered from a woman between 18 and 29 years old with Graves' hyperthyroidism. CDR3s include the opening cysteine and the closing phenylalanine or tryptophan. Fields, in order: J gene, clone size, D gene, V gene, CDR3 DNA, CDR3 protein. The D gene is left open where the match is weak. A row's size may be missing; if present it is once, few, many or a size class.

j_call: TRBJ1-2
clone_size: few
d_call: -
v_call: TRBV11-2
cdr3_nt: TGTGCCAGCAGCTTAGACAGCAACGTCTATGGCTACACCTTC
cdr3_aa: CASSLDSNVYGYTF

j_call: TRBJ2-7
clone_size: -
d_call: -
v_call: TRBV10-2
cdr3_nt: TGCGCCAGCAGTCCGTTCGGGAGCTCCTACGAGCAGTACTTC
cdr3_aa: CASSPFGSSYEQYF

j_call: TRBJ1-2
clone_size: many
d_call: TRBD1
v_call: TRBV7-9
cdr3_nt: TGTGCCAGCAGCGCAGACCCAGGGACAGGTCCCTTC
cdr3_aa: CASSADPGTGPF

j_call: TRBJ2-7
clone_size: few
d_call: TRBD1
v_call: TRBV5-1
cdr3_nt: TGCGCCAGCAGCTTGTCCGCAGGGGGTATCTCCGAGCAGTACTTC
cdr3_aa: CASSLSAGGISEQYF

j_call: TRBJ1-1
clone_size: -
d_call: -
v_call: TRBV29-1
cdr3_nt: TGCAGCGCAGGTGGGGTTTACACTGAAGCTTTCTTT
cdr3_aa: CSAGGVYTEAFF

j_call: TRBJ2-6
clone_size: few
d_call: -
v_call: TRBV7-9
cdr3_nt: TGTGCCAGCATCCCCGGGCCCTACTCTGGGGCCAACGTCCTGACTTTC
cdr3_aa: CASIPGPYSGANVLTF

j_call: TRBJ1-3
clone_size: few
d_call: -
v_call: TRBV6-1
cdr3_nt: TGTGCCATCAGTGATCCAGGGAAGAACACCATATATTTT
cdr3_aa: CAISDPGKNTIYF

j_call: TRBJ2-5
clone_size: few
d_call: TRBD1
v_call: TRBV10-3
cdr3_nt: TGTGCCATCAGTGATAAGTTACGGACAGGGGGCTTTCTGGAGACCCAGTACTTC
cdr3_aa: CAISDKLRTGGFLETQYF

j_call: TRBJ2-2
clone_size: many
d_call: -
v_call: TRBV15
cdr3_nt: TGTGCCACCAGCAGAGAAGGAGGGGACCACACCGGGGAGCTGTTTTTT
cdr3_aa: CATSREGGDHTGELFF

j_call: TRBJ1-1
clone_size: few
d_call: -
v_call: TRBV7-3
cdr3_nt: TGTGCCAGCAGCTTAAAGGGGAGCGCAGTTAACACTGAAGCTTTCTTT
cdr3_aa: CASSLKGSAVNTEAFF

j_call: TRBJ2-7
clone_size: many
d_call: -
v_call: TRBV20-1
cdr3_nt: TGCAGTGCTACACTCGGACCTGAGCAGTACTTC
cdr3_aa: CSATLGPEQYF

j_call: TRBJ1-2
clone_size: -
d_call: -
v_call: TRBV2
cdr3_nt: TGTGCCAGCACCTCCACGACAGGCGACTATGGCTACACCTTC
cdr3_aa: CASTSTTGDYGYTF